The source of this T cell receptor beta chain is a study of CD8 T cells in Susac syndrome. Random hexamers primed reverse transcription of about 0.5 to 1 ug RNA. MiXCR was run by TCRdb on the immunoSEQ multiplex PCR reads, yielding one entry per CDR3 protein. The repertoire holds roughly 300,000 distinct CDR3 sequences, with roughly 84% as singletons. Trimming pared 6 bases from V and 3 bases from J, leaving 13 bases between. CDR1 and CDR2 (germline): MNHEY, SMNVEV (reference sequence). The CDR3 contains 14 residues. CD8+ and CD4+ T cells from blood underwent TCR beta sequencing, which was carried out in a high-throughput format.

V and J are TRBV27 and TRBJ2-3, with D possibly being TRBD2 (6 bases). The clonotype originates from a human donor with multiple sclerosis. Sequencing used CD8+ T cells from PBMCs. CDR3 protein: CASRKAGRTDTQYF. CDR3 nucleotide sequence: TGTGCCAGCAGGAAAGCGGGTAGGACAGATACGCAGTATTTT.